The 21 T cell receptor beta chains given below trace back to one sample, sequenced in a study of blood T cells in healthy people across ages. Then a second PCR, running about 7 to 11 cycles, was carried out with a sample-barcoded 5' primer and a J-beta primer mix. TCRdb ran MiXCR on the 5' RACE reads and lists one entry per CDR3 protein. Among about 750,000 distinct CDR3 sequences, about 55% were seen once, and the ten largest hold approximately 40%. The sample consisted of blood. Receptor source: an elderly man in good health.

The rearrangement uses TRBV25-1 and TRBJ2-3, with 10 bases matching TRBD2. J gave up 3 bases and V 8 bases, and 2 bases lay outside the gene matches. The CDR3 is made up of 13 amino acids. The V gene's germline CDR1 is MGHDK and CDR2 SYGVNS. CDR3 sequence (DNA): TGTGCCAGCGAGGGACTAGCGACAGATACGCAGTATTTT. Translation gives CASEGLATDTQYF.

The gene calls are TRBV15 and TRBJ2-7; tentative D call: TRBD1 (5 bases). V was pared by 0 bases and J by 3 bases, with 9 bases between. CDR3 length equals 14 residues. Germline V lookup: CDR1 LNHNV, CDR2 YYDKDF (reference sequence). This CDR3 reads CATSRDPQGYEQYF. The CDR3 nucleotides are TGTGCCACCAGCAGAGATCCGCAGGGCTACGAGCAGTACTTC.

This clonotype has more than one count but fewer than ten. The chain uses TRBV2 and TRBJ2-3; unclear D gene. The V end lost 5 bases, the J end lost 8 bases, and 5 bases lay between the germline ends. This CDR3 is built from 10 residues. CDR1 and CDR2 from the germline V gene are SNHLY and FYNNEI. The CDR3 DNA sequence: TGTGCCAGCAGTTATACTACGCAGTATTTT. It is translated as CASSYTTQYF.

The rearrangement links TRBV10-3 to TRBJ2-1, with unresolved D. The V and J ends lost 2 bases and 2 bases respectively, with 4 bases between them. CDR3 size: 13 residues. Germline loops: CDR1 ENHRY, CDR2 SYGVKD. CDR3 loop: CAISEGTYNEQFF. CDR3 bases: TGTGCCATCAGTGAGGGGACCTACAATGAGCAGTTCTTC.

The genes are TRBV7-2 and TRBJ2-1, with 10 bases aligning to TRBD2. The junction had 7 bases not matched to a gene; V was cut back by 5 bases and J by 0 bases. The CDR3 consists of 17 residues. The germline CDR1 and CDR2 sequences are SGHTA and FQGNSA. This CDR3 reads CASSKGLAPYSYNEQFF. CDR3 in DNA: TGTGCCAGCAGCAAGGGACTAGCGCCTTACTCCTACAATGAGCAGTTCTTC.

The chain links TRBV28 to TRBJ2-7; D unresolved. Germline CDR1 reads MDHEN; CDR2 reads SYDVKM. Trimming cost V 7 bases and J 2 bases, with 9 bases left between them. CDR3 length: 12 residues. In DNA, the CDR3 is TGTGCCAGCACCCTTCCCCCCTACGAGCAGTACTTC. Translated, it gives CASTLPPYEQYF. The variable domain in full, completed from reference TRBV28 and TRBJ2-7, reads DVKVTQSSRYLVKRTGEKVFLECVQDMDHENMFWYRQDPGLGLRLIYFSYDVKMKEKGDIPEGYSVSREKKERFSLILESASTNQTSMYLCASTLPPYEQYFGPGTRLTVT.

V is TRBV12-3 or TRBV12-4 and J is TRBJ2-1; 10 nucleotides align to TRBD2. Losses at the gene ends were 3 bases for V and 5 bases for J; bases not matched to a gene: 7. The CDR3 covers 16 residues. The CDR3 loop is CASSFVNLAGDNEQFF. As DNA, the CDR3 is TGTGCCAGCAGTTTTGTAAATCTAGCGGGGGACAATGAGCAGTTCTTC.

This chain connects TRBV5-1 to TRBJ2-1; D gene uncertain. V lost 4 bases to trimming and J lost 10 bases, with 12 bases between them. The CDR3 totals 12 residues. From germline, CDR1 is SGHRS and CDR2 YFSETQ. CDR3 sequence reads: CASSPTGDEQFF. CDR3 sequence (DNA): TGCGCCAGCAGCCCTACCGGAGACGAGCAGTTCTTC.

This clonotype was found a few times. The CDR3 DNA reads as TGTGCCAGCTCAGCAAGACAGGGGAACACCGGGGAGCTGTTTTTT. Translated, it gives CASSARQGNTGELFF. This chain uses TRBV18 with TRBJ2-2, with TRBD1 identical over 7 bases. Losses at the gene ends were 5 bases for V and 1 base for J; bases not matched to a gene: 4. Germline assignment: CDR1 KGHSH and CDR2 LQKENI. This CDR3 has 15 amino acids. Combining the CDR3 with reference TRBV18 and TRBJ2-2 gives the whole variable domain NAGVMQNPRHLVRRRGQEARLRCSPMKGHSHVYWYRQLPEEGLKFMVYLQKENIIDESGMPKERFSAEFPKEGPSILRIQQVVRGDSAAYFCASSARQGNTGELFFGEGSRLTVL.

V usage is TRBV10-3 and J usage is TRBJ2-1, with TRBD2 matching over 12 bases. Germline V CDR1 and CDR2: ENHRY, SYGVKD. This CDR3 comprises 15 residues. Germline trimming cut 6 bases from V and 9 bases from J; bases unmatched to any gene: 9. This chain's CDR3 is CAISELAGGLGEQFF. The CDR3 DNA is TGTGCCATCAGCGAACTAGCGGGGGGACTTGGTGAGCAGTTCTTC.

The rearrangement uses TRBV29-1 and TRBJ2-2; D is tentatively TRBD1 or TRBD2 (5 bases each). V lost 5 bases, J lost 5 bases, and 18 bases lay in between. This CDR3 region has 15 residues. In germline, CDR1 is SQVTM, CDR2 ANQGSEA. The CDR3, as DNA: TGCAGCGTTTCCGGGACCGATTTATGGACCGGGGAGCTGTTTTTT. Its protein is CSVSGTDLWTGELFF.

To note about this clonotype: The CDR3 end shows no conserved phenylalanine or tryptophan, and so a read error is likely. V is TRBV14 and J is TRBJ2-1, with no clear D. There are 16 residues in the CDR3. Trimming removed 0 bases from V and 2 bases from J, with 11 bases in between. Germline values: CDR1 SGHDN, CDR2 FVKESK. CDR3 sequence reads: CASSQDRVSAYNEQFL. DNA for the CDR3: TGTGCCAGCAGCCAAGATCGGGTGTCGGCCTACAATGAGCAGTTCTTA.

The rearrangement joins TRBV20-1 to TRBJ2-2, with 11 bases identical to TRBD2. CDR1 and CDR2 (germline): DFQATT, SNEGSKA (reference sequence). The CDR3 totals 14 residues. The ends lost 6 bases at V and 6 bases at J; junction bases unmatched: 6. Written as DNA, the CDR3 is TGCAGTGCAGATAGCGGGAGGGCCGCCGGGGAGCTGTTTTTT. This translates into CSADSGRAAGELFF.

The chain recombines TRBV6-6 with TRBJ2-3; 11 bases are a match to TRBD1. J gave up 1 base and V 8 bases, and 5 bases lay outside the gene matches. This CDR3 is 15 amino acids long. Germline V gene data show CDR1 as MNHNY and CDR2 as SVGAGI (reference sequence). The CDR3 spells CASGGQGEGTDTQYF. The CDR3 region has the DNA TGTGCCAGCGGGGGACAGGGGGAGGGCACAGATACGCAGTATTTT.

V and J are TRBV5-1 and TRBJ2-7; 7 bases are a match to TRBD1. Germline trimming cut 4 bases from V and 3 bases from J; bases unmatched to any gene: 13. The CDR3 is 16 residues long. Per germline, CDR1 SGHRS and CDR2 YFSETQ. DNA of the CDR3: TGCGCCAGCAGCCGCACCGGGACAGCCTCATTCTACGAGCAGTACTTC. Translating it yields CASSRTGTASFYEQYF.

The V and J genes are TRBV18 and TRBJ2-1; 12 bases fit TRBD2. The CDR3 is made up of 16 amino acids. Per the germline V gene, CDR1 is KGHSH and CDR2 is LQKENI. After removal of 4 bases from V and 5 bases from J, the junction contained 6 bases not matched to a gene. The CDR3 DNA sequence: TGTGCCAGCTCACTAAGGACTAGCGGGACGAACAATGAGCAGTTCTTC. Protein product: CASSLRTSGTNNEQFF.

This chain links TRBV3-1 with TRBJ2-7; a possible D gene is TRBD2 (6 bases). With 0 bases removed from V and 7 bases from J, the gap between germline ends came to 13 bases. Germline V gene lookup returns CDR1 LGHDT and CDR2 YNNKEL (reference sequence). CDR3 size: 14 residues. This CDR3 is CASSQEGGAGEQYF. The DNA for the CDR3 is TGTGCCAGCAGCCAAGAAGGAGGGGCGGGGGAGCAGTACTTC.

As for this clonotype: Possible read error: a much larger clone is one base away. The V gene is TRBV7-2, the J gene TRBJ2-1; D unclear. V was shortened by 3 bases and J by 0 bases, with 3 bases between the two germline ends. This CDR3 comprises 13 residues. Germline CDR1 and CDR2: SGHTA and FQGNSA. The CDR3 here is CASSLHSYNEQFF. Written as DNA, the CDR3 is TGTGCCAGCAGCTTGCACTCCTACAATGAGCAGTTCTTC.

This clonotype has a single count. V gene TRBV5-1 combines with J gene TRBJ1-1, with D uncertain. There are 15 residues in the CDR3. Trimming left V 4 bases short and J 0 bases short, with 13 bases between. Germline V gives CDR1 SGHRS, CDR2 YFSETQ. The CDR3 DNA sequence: TGCGCCAGCAGCCCAAGGGAGGGATTGAACACTGAAGCTTTCTTT. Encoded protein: CASSPREGLNTEAFF.

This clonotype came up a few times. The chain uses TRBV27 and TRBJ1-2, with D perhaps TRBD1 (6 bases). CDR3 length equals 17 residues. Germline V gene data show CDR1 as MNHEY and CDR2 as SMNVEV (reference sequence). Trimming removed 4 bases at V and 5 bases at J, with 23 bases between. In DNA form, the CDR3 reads TGTGCCAGCAGTTCGGGGGGGGCGCTTGGGGATCTTTATGGCTACACCTTC. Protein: CASSSGGALGDLYGYTF.

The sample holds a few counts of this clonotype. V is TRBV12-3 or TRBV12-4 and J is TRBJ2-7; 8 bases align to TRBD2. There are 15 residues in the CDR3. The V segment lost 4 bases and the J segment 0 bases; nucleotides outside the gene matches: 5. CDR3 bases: TGTGCCAGCAGTTGGGGCGGGAGGATCTCCTACGAGCAGTACTTC. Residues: CASSWGGRISYEQYF.